Listed below are T cell receptor beta chains from one sample, sequenced in a study of blood T cell repertoires in COVID-19. Clones were read by immunoSEQ multiplex PCR, and TCRdb kept only the in-frame ones, dropping some. This sample has approximately 170,000 clones, with less than 90% found just once. Sequenced: PBMCs or T cells enriched from blood (not recorded which). Receptor source: a woman aged 45-59 years who had recovered from COVID-19. CDR3s include the opening cysteine and the closing phenylalanine or tryptophan. The D gene is left open where the match is weak. Size is stated for part of the rows, as once, few or many counts, or as a class when the clone is expanded.

J gene: TRBJ2-3; D gene: NA; V gene: TRBV11-2; clone size: NA; CDR3 DNA: TGTGCCAGCAGCTTAGGACTGGGTCGAGATACGCAGTATTTT; CDR3 protein: CASSLGLGRDTQYF
J gene: TRBJ1-2; D gene: NA; V gene: TRBV15; clone size: NA; CDR3 DNA: TGTGTCACCAGCACGTCCGGGGAGTCTAACTATGGCTACACCTTC; CDR3 protein: CVTSTSGESNYGYTF
J gene: TRBJ1-5; D gene: TRBD1; V gene: TRBV3-1/TRBV3-2; clone size: NA; CDR3 DNA: TGTGCCAGCAGCCAAGCAACAGGGGACCAGCCCCAGCATTTT; CDR3 protein: CASSQATGDQPQHF
J gene: TRBJ2-1; D gene: NA; V gene: TRBV3-1/TRBV3-2; clone size: NA; CDR3 DNA: TGTGCCAGCAGCCAGGGGCGGATTGGGCAGTTCTTC; CDR3 protein: CASSQGRIGQFF
J gene: TRBJ2-2; D gene: TRBD2; V gene: TRBV6-4; clone size: NA; CDR3 DNA: TGTGCCAGCAGCTCTACTAGCGGGACGAACACCGGGGAGCTGTTTTTT; CDR3 protein: CASSSTSGTNTGELFF
J gene: TRBJ1-6; D gene: NA; V gene: TRBV12-3/TRBV12-4; clone size: NA; CDR3 DNA: TGTGCCAGCAGTTTAGGGAGTCGGGCCCTCCACTTT; CDR3 protein: CASSLGSRALHF
J gene: TRBJ1-5; D gene: TRBD1; V gene: TRBV7-8; clone size: NA; CDR3 DNA: TGTGCCAGCAGCCGAAGGGGGACAGGGGGGGATAGCAATCAGCCCCAGCATTTT; CDR3 protein: CASSRRGTGGDSNQPQHF
J gene: TRBJ1-5; D gene: NA; V gene: TRBV28; clone size: few; CDR3 DNA: TGTGCCAGCAGTTTGGGGCAGGCTCATCAGCCCCAGCATTTT; CDR3 protein: CASSLGQAHQPQHF
J gene: TRBJ1-6; D gene: NA; V gene: TRBV5-1; clone size: NA; CDR3 DNA: TGCGCCAGCAGCTTGGCCGTTGATTCACCCCTCCACTTT; CDR3 protein: CASSLAVDSPLHF
J gene: TRBJ1-1; D gene: TRBD1; V gene: TRBV19; clone size: NA; CDR3 DNA: TGTGCCAGTAGTAACGGACAGGCCATGAACACTGAAGCTTTCTTT; CDR3 protein: CASSNGQAMNTEAFF
J gene: TRBJ1-2; D gene: NA; V gene: TRBV4-3; clone size: NA; CDR3 DNA: TGCGCCAGCAGCGCCGGGGTGGGCTATGGCTACACCTTC; CDR3 protein: CASSAGVGYGYTF
J gene: TRBJ2-2; D gene: TRBD2; V gene: TRBV11-2; clone size: NA; CDR3 DNA: TGTGCCAGCAGCTTGTTAGCGGGAAGCACCGGGGAGCTGTTTTTT; CDR3 protein: CASSLLAGSTGELFF
J gene: TRBJ1-5; D gene: TRBD1; V gene: TRBV6-2/TRBV6-3; clone size: NA; CDR3 DNA: TGTGCCAGCAGCGAATCGACAGGGGGCCGAAATCAGCCCCAGCATTTT; CDR3 protein: CASSESTGGRNQPQHF
J gene: TRBJ1-1; D gene: NA; V gene: TRBV6-5; clone size: NA; CDR3 DNA: TGTGCCACATACGACAGCCTGAACACTGAAGCTTTCTTT; CDR3 protein: CATYDSLNTEAFF
J gene: TRBJ2-3; D gene: TRBD2; V gene: TRBV3-1/TRBV3-2; clone size: once; CDR3 DNA: TGTGCCAGCAGAAAAGCGGGGGGGTCATCAGATACGCAGTATTTT; CDR3 protein: CASRKAGGSSDTQYF
J gene: TRBJ2-1; D gene: TRBD1; V gene: TRBV30; clone size: NA; CDR3 DNA: TGTGCCTGGAGATTACAGGGGTTGGTCAATGAGCAGTTCTTC; CDR3 protein: CAWRLQGLVNEQFF
J gene: TRBJ2-3; D gene: TRBD2; V gene: TRBV14; clone size: NA; CDR3 DNA: TGTGCCAGCAGCCAAGATACCACTAGCGGGAACACAGATACGCAGTATTTT; CDR3 protein: CASSQDTTSGNTDTQYF
J gene: TRBJ2-1; D gene: NA; V gene: TRBV28; clone size: NA; CDR3 DNA: TGTGCCACCCTAGAGCGGGTCCGGTTGAATGAGCAGTTCTTC; CDR3 protein: CATLERVRLNEQFF
J gene: TRBJ1-3; D gene: NA; V gene: TRBV6-5; clone size: NA; CDR3 DNA: TGTGCCAGCGGGGAGGGTCGGGGAAACACCATATATTTT; CDR3 protein: CASGEGRGNTIYF
J gene: TRBJ1-3; D gene: NA; V gene: TRBV19; clone size: NA; CDR3 DNA: TGTGCCTCCAGCCCCAGGGCGTCTAAAAACACCATATATTTT; CDR3 protein: CASSPRASKNTIYF
J gene: TRBJ1-5; D gene: NA; V gene: TRBV18; clone size: NA; CDR3 DNA: TGTGCCAGCTCACCCCCTCAAGGAGGGCCTCAGCCCCAGCATTTT; CDR3 protein: CASSPPQGGPQPQHF
J gene: TRBJ1-2; D gene: TRBD1; V gene: TRBV6-5; clone size: once; CDR3 DNA: TGTGCCAGCAGGGGACAGGCTACTAACTATGGCTACACCTTC; CDR3 protein: CASRGQATNYGYTF
J gene: TRBJ2-1; D gene: NA; V gene: TRBV6-2/TRBV6-3; clone size: few; CDR3 DNA: TGTGCCAGCAGCCTTAGGACTCGAGGGCCCCATGAGCAGTTCTTC; CDR3 protein: CASSLRTRGPHEQFF
J gene: TRBJ1-5; D gene: NA; V gene: TRBV12-5; clone size: NA; CDR3 DNA: TGTGCTAGTGCCGCCCAAGGGGGACAGCCCCAGCATTTT; CDR3 protein: CASAAQGGQPQHF
J gene: TRBJ1-6; D gene: NA; V gene: TRBV28; clone size: NA; CDR3 DNA: TGTGCCACCGAAGGGAGAGGGATCAGGAATTCACCCCTCCACTTT; CDR3 protein: CATEGRGIRNSPLHF
J gene: TRBJ1-1; D gene: NA; V gene: TRBV7-2; clone size: NA; CDR3 DNA: TGTGCCAGCACCGCAGGCAGAGAGAACACTGAAGCTTTCTTT; CDR3 protein: CASTAGRENTEAFF
J gene: TRBJ2-3; D gene: NA; V gene: TRBV24-1; clone size: once; CDR3 DNA: TGTGCCACCAGTGTCCAGGGGATCACAGATACGCAGTATTTT; CDR3 protein: CATSVQGITDTQYF
J gene: TRBJ1-4; D gene: NA; V gene: TRBV21-1; clone size: NA; CDR3 DNA: TGTGCCAGCAGGATAGGGCGGGACAGAAGTATTGAAAAACTGTTTTTT; CDR3 protein: CASRIGRDRSIEKLFF